The sequence of this T cell receptor beta chain was determined in a study of blood T cell repertoires in COVID-19. For the study at large: From T cells, B-cell-depleted T cells, or PBMCs came the material, which was cDNA or gDNA.

Some clones are missing from TCRdb's copy, which holds only in-frame ones; the method was immunoSEQ multiplex PCR. The sample has 210,000 or so clones, around 82% seen once; the top ten hold 4.8%. V dropped 3 bases and J dropped 7 bases, with 19 bases sitting between them. The CDR3 has 16 residues. In germline, CDR1 is MDHEN, CDR2 SYDVKM. The study assigned cohorts using participant-reported clinical history. This clonotype was sampled from a woman in her forties or fifties who had been exposed to COVID-19. Sequenced sample: PBMCs or T cells enriched from blood (not recorded which). V is TRBV28 and J is TRBJ2-1; D is uncertain. The CDR3 region is CASSFGSLSNLNEQFF. For the CDR3, the DNA is TGTGCCAGCAGTTTCGGTAGCCTGAGCAACTTGAATGAGCAGTTCTTC.